This T cell receptor (beta chain) was sequenced for a study of blood T cell repertoires in COVID-19. Study information: Sites across the United States, Italy and Spain contributed samples from acute and convalescent COVID-19. Sample material is recorded as cDNA or gDNA derived from T cells, B-cell-depleted T cells, or PBMCs.

Germline CDR1 is MNHEY and CDR2 is SVGEGT. There are 15 residues in the CDR3. V was pared by 5 bases and J by 3 bases, with 16 bases between. In the authors' methods: Amplification with reference gene primers provided the estimates of nucleated cell counts. The data were produced by immunoSEQ multiplex PCR, yet TCRdb's version contains in-frame clones alone and is incomplete. Clonal size and the V and J genes are those of that table, whereas D and trimming came from the DNA. Of 55,000 to 75,000 clones listed, about 81% were seen once; the top ten hold 9.2%. Specimen: peripheral blood. This sequence joins TRBV6-2 or TRBV6-3 and TRBJ1-1, with TRBD1 as a possible D gene (5 bases). This TCR was recovered from a human donor in a cohort sampled during active COVID-19. The CDR3: CASSALGGSHTEAFF. The CDR3 DNA sequence: TGTGCCAGCAGTGCCTTGGGGGGGTCCCACACTGAAGCTTTCTTT.